This TCR beta chain was sequenced for a study of cytomegalovirus exposure and HLA in healthy donors. The PCR used 60 Vbeta and 13 Jbeta primers. Repertoires were generated with immunoSEQ multiplex PCR, while TCRdb's copy carries only in-frame clones and drops some. The sample consists of 110,000 to 150,000 clones, roughly 80% of them appearing once. The CDR3 is made up of 14 amino acids. From germline, CDR1 is SEHNR and CDR2 FQNEAQ (reference sequence). The V end lost 1 base, the J end lost 1 base, and 7 bases lay between the germline ends. Those who donated were healthy bone marrow donors. The rearrangement links TRBV7-9 to TRBJ2-5, with a weak D call TRBD1 (5 bases). This sequence originates from a middle-aged woman in good health and CMV-seropositive. The sample comprised PBMCs. CDR3 protein: CASSLVGVQETQYF. CDR3 nucleotide sequence: TGTGCCAGCAGCTTAGTAGGGGTCCAAGAGACCCAGTACTTC.